The clone carrying this TCR beta chain is medium-sized in the sample. Other nucleotide sequences in the sample specify the same CDR3. This sample was taken from a study of PD-L1 blockade in urothelial cancer. Study as a whole: About 85% of the roughly 29 patients comprised males who had bladder-origin urothelial cancer. Prior chemotherapy ranged from 0 to 3 regimens per patient.

V lost 6 bases, J lost 3 bases, and 9 bases lay in between. Germline V gene sequence: CDR1 SEHNR, CDR2 FQNEAQ (reference sequence). The CDR3 is 12 amino acids. Time point reported: peripheral blood 6 weeks after treatment start. Produced via immunoSEQ multiplex PCR; TCRdb's table is partial and in-frame only. The sample lists around 110,000 clones, approximately 90% occurring once. This receptor was taken from a man between 60 and 70 years old with urothelial cancer. This material consisted of PBMCs, taken around atezolizumab (anti-PD-L1) treatment. The V gene is TRBV7-9, the J gene TRBJ2-7; D perhaps matches TRBD2 (6 bases). CDR3 residues: CASSSDYYEQYF. The CDR3 DNA reads as TGTGCCAGCAGTTCGGACTACTACGAGCAGTACTTC.